This TCR beta chain emerged from a study of T cell responses to AZD1222 COVID-19 vaccine. Study-wide findings and caveats: Donors in the cohort were predominantly white British and more often female, and clonal diversity was possibly underestimated. Nearly half of spike-specific TCRs reportedly go after variant regions that carry no mutations.

TCRdb's table, derived via immunoSEQ multiplex PCR, lists solely in-frame clones and lacks some. The top ten hold roughly 8.4% of the sample, which has 200,000 or so clones, about 94% seen once. The CDR3 loop spans 15 amino acids. CDR1 is SGHAT, CDR2 FQNNGV, per germline. Between the trimmed V and J ends, which lost 5 bases and 4 bases, there was a span of 17 bases. Comment on this clone: The antigen is not known.

Material: peripheral blood, obtained on day 0 of AZD1222 vaccination. This chain joins TRBV11-2 and TRBJ1-1; maybe TRBD1 (5 bases). The TCR originated in an adult in good health. CDR3 amino acids: CASSLNAGFGTEAFF. The CDR3 coding sequence is TGTGCCAGCAGCCTGAACGCAGGGTTCGGCACTGAAGCTTTCTTT. Using reference TRBV11-2 and TRBJ1-1 for the parts outside the CDR3, the full variable domain is EAGVAQSPRYKIIEKRQSVAFWCNPISGHATLYWYQQILGQGPKLLIQFQNNGVVDDSQLPKDRFSAERLKGVDSTLKIQPAKLEDSAVYLCASSLNAGFGTEAFFGQGTRLTVV.